Listed here are 24 T cell receptor beta chains from one sample, sequenced in a study of T cell responses to AZD1222 COVID-19 vaccine. Method: immunoSEQ multiplex PCR; TCRdb's copy keeps in-frame clones and lacks some. The top ten hold about 9% of the sample, which has 85,000 to 100,000 clones, approximately 91% seen once. Sequences were derived from peripheral blood, sampled 28 days after the second AZD1222 dose. These receptors all stem from an adult who received the AZD1222 COVID-19 vaccine.

V is TRBV18 and J is TRBJ1-1; possibly TRBD1 for D (6 bases). Germline lookup yields CDR1 KGHSH and CDR2 LQKENI. The length of the CDR3 is 14 residues. V lost 0 bases and J 4 bases, leaving 9 bases between the germline ends. CDR3 amino acids: CASSPPRGTTEAFF. CDR3 DNA: TGTGCCAGCTCACCACCCAGGGGTACCACTGAAGCTTTCTTT. The whole variable domain, filled in from reference TRBV18 and TRBJ1-1, reads NAGVMQNPRHLVRRRGQEARLRCSPMKGHSHVYWYRQLPEEGLKFMVYLQKENIIDESGMPKERFSAEFPKEGPSILRIQQVVRGDSAAYFCASSPPRGTTEAFFGQGTRLTVV.

This clone is a singleton in its sample. This chain links TRBV11-2 with TRBJ2-1; D is ambiguous. The CDR3 consists of 16 residues. The V and J ends lost 1 base and 0 bases respectively, with 10 bases between them. Germline V CDR1 and CDR2: SGHAT, FQNNGV. As DNA, the CDR3 is TGTGCCAGCAGCTTAGTTACTGGTAGCTCCTACAATGAGCAGTTCTTC. Encoded protein: CASSLVTGSSYNEQFF.

V usage is TRBV4-3 and J usage is TRBJ2-7, with 7 bases identical to TRBD2. Trimming at V came to 1 base and at J to 3 bases, leaving 6 bases not matched to a gene. Germline V gives CDR1 LGHNA, CDR2 YSLEER. The CDR3 is 15 amino acids. CDR3 bases: TGCGCCAGCAGCCAAGGTGGCACGGGAGGCTACGAGCAGTACTTC. This translates into CASSQGGTGGYEQYF.

This chain joins TRBV7-9 and TRBJ2-7; a possible D gene is TRBD2 (5 bases). This CDR3 has 12 residues. The ends were cut back, 7 bases at V and 2 bases at J, with 9 bases in the middle. Germline V gives CDR1 SEHNR, CDR2 FQNEAQ (reference sequence). CDR3 amino acids: CASTRVTYEQYF. The CDR3 nucleotides read TGTGCCAGCACGCGGGTTACCTACGAGCAGTACTTC.

This clone was picked up one time. The V gene is TRBV5-1, the J gene TRBJ1-2; 7 positions match TRBD1. This CDR3 has 16 amino acids. Losses at the gene ends were 5 bases for V and 1 base for J; bases not matched to a gene: 11. Germline loops: CDR1 SGHRS, CDR2 YFSETQ. The chain's CDR3 is CASSRDRAGINYGYTF. The CDR3 DNA follows: TGCGCCAGCAGTAGAGACAGGGCCGGAATTAACTATGGCTACACCTTC.

V usage is TRBV4-1 and J usage is TRBJ1-4, with D perhaps TRBD1 (6 bases). This CDR3 spans 15 amino acids. V was cut by 2 bases and J by 4 bases, with 11 bases left in between. Per the germline V gene, CDR1 is MGHRA and CDR2 is YSYEKL. The CDR3 DNA reads TGCGCCAGCAGCCAATCGGACAGCCGTAATGAAAAACTGTTTTTT. It encodes CASSQSDSRNEKLFF.

The chain has TRBV11-2 and TRBJ1-2; 7 bases are a match to TRBD1. V shed 3 bases, J shed 3 bases, and the junction held 1 base outside the gene matches. The length of the CDR3 is 13 residues. Germline V CDR1 and CDR2: SGHAT, FQNNGV. The DNA for the CDR3 is TGTGCCAGCAGCTTCGGGACAGACTATGGCTACACCTTC. Its translation is CASSFGTDYGYTF.

The rearrangement links TRBV7-2 to TRBJ2-5; D tentatively fits TRBD1 or TRBD2 (6 bases each). V gave up 1 base and J gave up 2 bases, with 8 bases separating them. The CDR3 is made up of 14 amino acids. Per germline, CDR1 SGHTA and CDR2 FQGNSA. Here the CDR3 DNA reads TGTGCCAGCAGCTTAGGAGGGGGGCAAGAGACCCAGTACTTC. Its protein product is CASSLGGGQETQYF.

A remark on this clone: In the same sample, other DNA sequences code for this CDR3. The chain recombines TRBV27 with TRBJ2-1, with a possible D match to TRBD2 (5 bases). Trimming stripped 2 bases from V and 0 bases from J, with 5 bases between. Germline V lookup: CDR1 MNHEY, CDR2 SMNVEV (reference sequence). The CDR3 covers 14 residues. The CDR3 region has the DNA TGTGCCAGCAGTTTAGGGAGCTCCTACAATGAGCAGTTCTTC. Translation: CASSLGSSYNEQFF.

This clone was recorded a few times. The chain is built from TRBV5-1 and TRBJ1-3, with D possibly matching TRBD1 (6 bases). This CDR3 spans 15 amino acids. V lost 5 bases, J lost 0 bases, and 12 bases lay in between. From germline, CDR1 is SGHRS and CDR2 YFSETQ. The CDR3 reads CASRERGDSGNTIYF. DNA for the CDR3: TGCGCCAGCAGGGAGAGGGGGGACTCTGGAAACACCATATATTTT.

The V and J genes are TRBV6-1 and TRBJ1-4; D unresolved. There are 15 residues in the CDR3. In germline, CDR1 is MNHNS, CDR2 SASEGT. The V end lost 2 bases, the J end lost 4 bases, and 11 bases lay between the germline ends. In DNA, the CDR3 is TGTGCCAGCAGTGAAAAGACGGCTGGTAATGAAAAACTGTTTTTT. Translating gives CASSEKTAGNEKLFF.

This clone appeared once. The V call is TRBV30, the J call TRBJ1-6; 9 nucleotides align to TRBD1. Unmatched junction bases numbered 13, after V lost 2 bases and J lost 8 bases. The CDR3 contains 17 residues. The germline V gene has CDR1 GTSNPN and CDR2 SVGIG (reference sequence). CDR3 nucleotides: TGTGCCTGGAGTCCCCCGGGACAGGGACTTCTCCATTCACCCCTCCACTTT. Translated: CAWSPPGQGLLHSPLHF.

V gene TRBV5-1 combines with J gene TRBJ2-7; 11 bases are shared with TRBD2. This CDR3 region has 20 residues. The germline CDR1 and CDR2 sequences are SGHRS and YFSETQ. V dropped 4 bases and J dropped 3; count of bases not matched to a gene: 21. DNA for the CDR3: TGCGCCAGCAGCGCGGGCCTCCAGGGACTAGCGGAGACGGCGAACTACGAGCAGTACTTC. Translated: CASSAGLQGLAETANYEQYF.

V and J are TRBV3-1 (or the pseudogene TRBV3-2) and TRBJ2-1; TRBD1 matches 7 bases. The CDR3 runs 18 residues. Trimming removed 3 bases from V and 0 bases from J; junction bases left unmatched: 11. The V gene's germline CDR1 is LGHDT and CDR2 YNNKEL (reference sequence). The CDR3 reads CASSHLMLTGTSYNEQFF. The CDR3 DNA is TGTGCCAGCAGCCACCTAATGCTGACAGGGACCTCCTACAATGAGCAGTTCTTC.

The chain carries TRBV19 and TRBJ2-4; maybe TRBD2 (6 bases). Germline values: CDR1 LNHDA, CDR2 SQIVND (reference sequence). The V and J ends lost 3 bases and 7 bases respectively, with 16 bases between them. This CDR3 contains 15 residues. CDR3 sequence (DNA): TGTGCCAGTAGTATGGGATTTGGGACTTTGAACATTCAGTACTTC. This encodes CASSMGFGTLNIQYF.

V and J are TRBV19 and TRBJ2-1, with D unclear. In germline, CDR1 is LNHDA, CDR2 SQIVND (reference sequence). The CDR3 sequence is 14 residues long. The V and J ends lost 6 bases and 4 bases respectively, with 13 bases between them. CDR3 sequence reads: CASSSILTYNEQFF. In nucleotides, the CDR3 is TGTGCCAGTAGCTCGATCCTCACATACAATGAGCAGTTCTTC.

The chain uses TRBV28 and TRBJ2-5, with 7 bases that match TRBD1. With V trimmed by 2 bases and J by 1 base, 1 base remained unmatched. There are 14 residues in the CDR3. Germline-derived CDR1 and CDR2 are MDHEN and SYDVKM. In nucleotides, the CDR3 is TGTGCCAGCAGTTTACGGGACAGCCAAGAGACCCAGTACTTC. Amino acid sequence: CASSLRDSQETQYF.

CDR3 coding DNA: TGTGCCAGCAGCGAATCGACAGACAGAGAAACGGCTTTCTTT. Protein sequence: CASSESTDRETAFF. V is TRBV9 and J is TRBJ1-1, with a weak D call TRBD1 (5 bases). The CDR3 is 14 amino acids. The V gene lost 3 bases and the J gene lost 11 bases, with 20 bases spanning the gap. Germline V gene lookup returns CDR1 SGDLS and CDR2 YYNGEE. Together with reference TRBV9 and TRBJ1-1, the CDR3 gives the full variable domain: DSGVTQTPKHLITATGQRVTLRCSPRSGDLSVYWYQQSLDQGLQFLIQYYNGEERAKGNILERFSAQQFPDLHSELNLSSLELGDSALYFCASSESTDRETAFFGQGTRLTVV.

The chain links TRBV18 to TRBJ2-2, with no clear D. V shed 4 bases and J shed 5 bases, with 8 bases lying between them. Germline V gene lookup returns CDR1 KGHSH and CDR2 LQKENI. CDR3 length: 13 residues. CDR3 nucleotides: TGTGCCAGCTCACTCACTCGTACCGGGGAGCTGTTTTTT. Its translation: CASSLTRTGELFF.

This chain links TRBV5-4 with TRBJ2-1; 13 nucleotides match TRBD2. Germline trimming cut 4 bases from V and 7 bases from J; bases unmatched to any gene: 11. This CDR3 comprises 17 residues. Germline CDR1 is SGHNT and CDR2 is YYREEE (reference sequence). The chain's CDR3 is CASSAGLAGATGNEQFF. The CDR3 bases are TGTGCCAGCAGCGCAGGACTAGCGGGAGCCACGGGGAATGAGCAGTTCTTC.

This chain connects TRBV19 to TRBJ2-3, with TRBD2 matching 13 bases. The V and J ends lost 8 bases and 4 bases, in that order; junction bases with no gene match: 9. The CDR3 contains 16 residues. Germline CDR1 reads LNHDA; CDR2 reads SQIVND (reference sequence). In DNA, the CDR3 is TGTGCCAGTTCAGGACTAGCGGGAGATTATTCAGATACGCAGTATTTT. It specifies CASSGLAGDYSDTQYF.

The chain recombines TRBV4-1 with TRBJ2-4; D remains ambiguous. Per germline, CDR1 MGHRA and CDR2 YSYEKL. This CDR3 has 16 amino acids. Trimming pared 4 bases from V and 1 base from J, leaving 14 bases between. The CDR3 DNA sequence: TGCGCCAGCAGCCTTGCGCCATTGAGGGCCAAAAACATTCAGTACTTC. Translation: CASSLAPLRAKNIQYF.

The chain uses TRBV27 and TRBJ1-2; D is perhaps TRBD1 (6 bases). Germline values: CDR1 MNHEY, CDR2 SMNVEV (reference sequence). The CDR3 loop spans 16 amino acids. Trimming cost V 10 bases and J 4 bases, with 25 bases left between them. DNA for the CDR3: TGTGCCATCGACAGACCGGGGGGGGCTCTTAGCTATGGCTACACCTTC. It yields the protein CAIDRPGGALSYGYTF.

J is TRBJ2-3 and V is TRBV10-3; 7 bases are a match to TRBD2. Germline trimming cut 7 bases from V and 0 bases from J; bases unmatched to any gene: 7. The germline V gene encodes CDR1 ENHRY and CDR2 SYGVKD. The CDR3 runs 15 residues. Here the CDR3 DNA reads TGTGCCATCACGACTAGCCCGTCTAGCACAGATACGCAGTATTTT. Residues: CAITTSPSSTDTQYF.